This T cell receptor (beta chain) was sequenced during a study of technical replicates of blood from four donors. TCRdb keeps only in-frame clones here, not all; method: immunoSEQ multiplex PCR. The table shows tens of thousands of clones, with approximately 96% occurring only once. The CDR3 sequence is 15 residues long. Germline-derived CDR1 and CDR2 are SGHRS and YFSETQ. J lost 4 bases, V lost 3 bases, and 9 bases had no gene match. The sample taken for sequencing was T cells isolated from PBMCs. The receptor was isolated from a human donor in good health. This rearrangement joins TRBV5-1 to TRBJ2-5, with TRBD2 matching over 7 bases. In DNA form, the CDR3 reads TGCGCCAGCAGCTCAGCGGGATCCCGGGGAGAGACCCAGTACTTC. Translated, it gives CASSSAGSRGETQYF.